The clone carrying this T cell receptor (beta chain) showed up just a few times. V lost 5 bases, J lost 3 bases, and 11 bases stayed unmatched. CDR1 and CDR2 (germline): MDHEN, SYDVKM. The CDR3 covers 18 residues. The data are from a study of blood T cell repertoires in COVID-19. For the study at large: Sites in the United States, Italy and Spain provided acute and convalescent COVID-19 samples. T cells, B-cell-depleted T cells, or PBMCs supplied cDNA or gDNA.

The authors' processing: Reference gene primers were amplified, and this amplification served to estimate nucleated cell counts. Clones were read by immunoSEQ multiplex PCR, and TCRdb kept only the in-frame ones, dropping some. Clonal size and the V and J genes are those of that table, whereas D and trimming came from the DNA. The repertoire holds 27,000 or so clones, with approximately 86% as singletons. Sequenced: peripheral blood. The receptor's source is a human donor in a cohort sampled during active COVID-19. The rearrangement links TRBV28 to TRBJ1-5; 12 bases fit TRBD1. CDR3 DNA sequence: TGTGCCAGCAGTCTCTCCGGGACAGGGGGCTGGGACAATCAGCCCCAGCATTTT. Encoded protein: CASSLSGTGGWDNQPQHF.